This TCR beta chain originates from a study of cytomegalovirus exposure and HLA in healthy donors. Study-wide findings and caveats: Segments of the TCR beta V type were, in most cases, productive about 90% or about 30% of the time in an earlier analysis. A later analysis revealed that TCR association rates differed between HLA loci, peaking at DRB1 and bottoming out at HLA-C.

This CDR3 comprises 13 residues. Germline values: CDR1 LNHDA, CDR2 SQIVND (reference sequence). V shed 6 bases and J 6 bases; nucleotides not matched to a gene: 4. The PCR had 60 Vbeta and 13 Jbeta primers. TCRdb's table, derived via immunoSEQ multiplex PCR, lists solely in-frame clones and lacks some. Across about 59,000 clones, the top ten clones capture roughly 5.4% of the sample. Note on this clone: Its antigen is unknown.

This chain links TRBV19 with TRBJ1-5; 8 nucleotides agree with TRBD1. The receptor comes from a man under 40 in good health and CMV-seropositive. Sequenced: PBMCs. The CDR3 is CASRQTGVQPQHF. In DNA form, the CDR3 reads TGTGCCAGTAGACAGACAGGGGTTCAGCCCCAGCATTTT.